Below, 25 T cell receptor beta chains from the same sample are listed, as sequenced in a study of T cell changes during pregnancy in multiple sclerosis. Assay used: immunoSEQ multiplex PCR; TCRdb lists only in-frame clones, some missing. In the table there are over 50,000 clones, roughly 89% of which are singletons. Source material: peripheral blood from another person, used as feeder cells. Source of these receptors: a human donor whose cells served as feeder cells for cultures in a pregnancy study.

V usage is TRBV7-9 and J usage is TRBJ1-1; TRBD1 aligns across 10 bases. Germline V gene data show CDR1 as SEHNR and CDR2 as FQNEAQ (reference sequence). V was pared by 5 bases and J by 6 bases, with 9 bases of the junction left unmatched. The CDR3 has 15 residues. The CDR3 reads CASSPDRGRLAEAFF. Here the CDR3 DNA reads TGTGCCAGCAGCCCAGACAGGGGGCGATTGGCTGAAGCTTTCTTT.

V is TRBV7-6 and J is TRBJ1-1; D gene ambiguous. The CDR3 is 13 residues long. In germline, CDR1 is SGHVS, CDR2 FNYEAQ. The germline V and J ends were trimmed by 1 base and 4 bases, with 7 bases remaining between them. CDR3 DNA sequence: TGTGCCAGCAGCTTAGGAGTAATCACTGAAGCTTTCTTT. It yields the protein CASSLGVITEAFF.

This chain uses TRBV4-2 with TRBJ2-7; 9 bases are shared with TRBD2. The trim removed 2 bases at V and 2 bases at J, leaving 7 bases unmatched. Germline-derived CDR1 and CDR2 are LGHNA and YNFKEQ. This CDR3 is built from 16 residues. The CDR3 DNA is TGTGCCAGCAGCCAACCTACCGGGACTAGCACCTACGAGCAGTACTTC. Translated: CASSQPTGTSTYEQYF.

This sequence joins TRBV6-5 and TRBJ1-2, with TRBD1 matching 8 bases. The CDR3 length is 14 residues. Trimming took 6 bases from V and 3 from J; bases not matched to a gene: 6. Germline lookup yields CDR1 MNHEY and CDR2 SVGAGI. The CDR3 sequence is CASSLGQGYYGYTF. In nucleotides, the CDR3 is TGTGCCAGCAGCCTCGGACAGGGTTACTATGGCTACACCTTC.

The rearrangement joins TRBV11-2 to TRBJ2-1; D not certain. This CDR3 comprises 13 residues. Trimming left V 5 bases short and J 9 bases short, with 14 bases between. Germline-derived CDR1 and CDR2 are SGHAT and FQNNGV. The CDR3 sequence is CASSDSTGAEQFF. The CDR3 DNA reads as TGTGCCAGCAGCGATAGTACGGGCGCTGAGCAGTTCTTC.

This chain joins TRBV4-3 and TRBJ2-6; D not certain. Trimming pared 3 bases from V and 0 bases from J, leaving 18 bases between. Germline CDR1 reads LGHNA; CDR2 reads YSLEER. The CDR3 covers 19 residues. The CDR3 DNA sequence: TGCGCCAGCAGCCAGAGGTCAGTCGGCCGGACCTCTGGGGCCAACGTCCTGACTTTC. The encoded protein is CASSQRSVGRTSGANVLTF.

This CDR3 reads CASSPGQGYYEQYF. CDR3 DNA sequence: TGTGCCAGCAGCCCGGGACAGGGATACTACGAGCAGTACTTC. This chain joins TRBV11-3 and TRBJ2-7; 9 bases align to TRBD1. The length of the CDR3 is 14 residues. Trimming removed 5 bases from V and 3 bases from J; junction bases left unmatched: 5. Germline values: CDR1 SGHNT, CDR2 YENEEA.

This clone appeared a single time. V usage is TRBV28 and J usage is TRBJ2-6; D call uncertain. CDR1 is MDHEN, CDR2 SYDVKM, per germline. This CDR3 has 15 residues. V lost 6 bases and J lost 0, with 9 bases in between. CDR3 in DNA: TGTGCCAGCAGGGGTGTTGGCTCTGGGGCCAACGTCCTGACTTTC. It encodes CASRGVGSGANVLTF. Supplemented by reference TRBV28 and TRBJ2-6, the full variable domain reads DVKVTQSSRYLVKRTGEKVFLECVQDMDHENMFWYRQDPGLGLRLIYFSYDVKMKEKGDIPEGYSVSREKKERFSLILESASTNQTSMYLCASRGVGSGANVLTFGAGSRLTVL.

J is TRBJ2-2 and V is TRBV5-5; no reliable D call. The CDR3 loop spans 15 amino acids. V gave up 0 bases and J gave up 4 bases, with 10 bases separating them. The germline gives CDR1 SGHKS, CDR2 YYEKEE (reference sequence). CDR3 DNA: TGTGCCAGCAGCTTGGGGAGCAGCCCCACCGGGGAGCTGTTTTTT. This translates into CASSLGSSPTGELFF.

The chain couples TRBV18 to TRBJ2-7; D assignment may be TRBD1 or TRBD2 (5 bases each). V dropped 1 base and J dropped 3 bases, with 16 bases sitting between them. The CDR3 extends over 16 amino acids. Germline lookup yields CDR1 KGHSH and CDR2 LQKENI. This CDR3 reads CASSPRSGQPGYEQYF. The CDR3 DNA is TGTGCCAGCTCACCACGTTCGGGGCAGCCAGGCTACGAGCAGTACTTC.

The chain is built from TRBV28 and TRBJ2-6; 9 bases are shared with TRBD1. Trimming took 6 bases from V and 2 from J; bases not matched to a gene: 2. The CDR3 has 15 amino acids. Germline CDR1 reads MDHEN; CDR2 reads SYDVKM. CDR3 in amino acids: CASRDRGPGANVLTF. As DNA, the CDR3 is TGTGCCAGCAGGGACAGGGGCCCTGGGGCCAACGTCCTGACTTTC.

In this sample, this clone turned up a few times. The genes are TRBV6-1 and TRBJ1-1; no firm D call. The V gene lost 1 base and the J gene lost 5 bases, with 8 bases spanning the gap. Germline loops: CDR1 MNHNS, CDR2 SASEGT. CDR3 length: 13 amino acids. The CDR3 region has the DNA TGTGCCAGCAGTGAAGTACGGGCTACTGAAGCTTTCTTT. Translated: CASSEVRATEAFF.

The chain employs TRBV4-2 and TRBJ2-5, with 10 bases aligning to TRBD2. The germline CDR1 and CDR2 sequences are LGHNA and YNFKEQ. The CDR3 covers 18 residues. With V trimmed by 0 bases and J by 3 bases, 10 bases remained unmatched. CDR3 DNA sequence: TGTGCCAGCAGCCAAGATGGGATACAGCGGGGGGGCGAAGAGACCCAGTACTTC. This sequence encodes CASSQDGIQRGGEETQYF.

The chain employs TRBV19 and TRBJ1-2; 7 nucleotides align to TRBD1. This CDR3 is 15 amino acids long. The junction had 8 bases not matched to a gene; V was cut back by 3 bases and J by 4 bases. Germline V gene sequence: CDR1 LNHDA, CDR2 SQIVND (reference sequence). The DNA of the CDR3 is TGTGCCAGTAGTATCCTGGGGCAGGGGGTCTATGGCTACACCTTC. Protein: CASSILGQGVYGYTF.

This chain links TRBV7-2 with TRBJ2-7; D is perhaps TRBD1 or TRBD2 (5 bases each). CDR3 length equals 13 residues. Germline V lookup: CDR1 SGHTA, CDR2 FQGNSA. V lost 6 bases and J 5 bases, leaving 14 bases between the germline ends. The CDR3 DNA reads TGTGCCAGCAGAGCGAGGGACGCGGACGAGCAGTACTTC. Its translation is CASRARDADEQYF.

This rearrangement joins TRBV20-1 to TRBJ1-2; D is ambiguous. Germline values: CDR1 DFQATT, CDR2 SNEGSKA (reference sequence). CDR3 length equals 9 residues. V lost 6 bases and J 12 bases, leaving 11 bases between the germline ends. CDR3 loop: CSAFGRDTF. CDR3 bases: TGCAGTGCGTTCGGGAGGGACACCTTC.

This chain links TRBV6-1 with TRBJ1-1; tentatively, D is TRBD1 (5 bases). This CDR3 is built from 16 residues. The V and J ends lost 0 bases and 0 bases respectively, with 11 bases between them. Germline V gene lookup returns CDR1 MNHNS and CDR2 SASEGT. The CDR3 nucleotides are TGTGCCAGCAGTGAAGCCCAGGGACTCATGAACACTGAAGCTTTCTTT. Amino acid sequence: CASSEAQGLMNTEAFF.

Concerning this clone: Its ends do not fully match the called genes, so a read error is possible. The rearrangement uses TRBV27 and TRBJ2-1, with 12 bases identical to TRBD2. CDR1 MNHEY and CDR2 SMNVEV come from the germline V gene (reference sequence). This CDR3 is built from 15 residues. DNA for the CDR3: TGTGCCAGCAGTCTATCTAGCGGGAGGGCCAATGAGCAGTTCTTC. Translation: CASSLSSGRANEQFF.

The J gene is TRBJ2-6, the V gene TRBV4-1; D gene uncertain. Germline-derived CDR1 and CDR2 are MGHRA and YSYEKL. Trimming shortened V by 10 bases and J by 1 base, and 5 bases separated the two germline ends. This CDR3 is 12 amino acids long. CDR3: CATQSGANVLTF. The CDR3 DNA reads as TGCGCCACCCAGTCTGGGGCCAACGTCCTGACTTTC.

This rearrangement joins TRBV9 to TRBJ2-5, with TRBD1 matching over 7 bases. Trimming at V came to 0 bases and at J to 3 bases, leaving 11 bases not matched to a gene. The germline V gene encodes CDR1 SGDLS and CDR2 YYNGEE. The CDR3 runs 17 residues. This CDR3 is CASSVAVPGTAKETQYF. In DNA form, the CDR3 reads TGTGCCAGCAGCGTAGCTGTCCCCGGGACAGCCAAAGAGACCCAGTACTTC.

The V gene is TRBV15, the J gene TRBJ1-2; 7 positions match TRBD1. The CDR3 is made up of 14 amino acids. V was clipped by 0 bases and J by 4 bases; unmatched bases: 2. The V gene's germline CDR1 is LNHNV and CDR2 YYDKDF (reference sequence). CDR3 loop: CATSRDRTGYGYTF. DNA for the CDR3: TGTGCCACCAGCAGAGATCGGACAGGCTATGGCTACACCTTC.

CDR3 in DNA: TGTGCCAGCAGCTTCCTGGGGGGCTACGAGCAGTACTTC. This codes for CASSFLGGYEQYF. The chain joins TRBV7-9 to TRBJ2-7, with a tentative D call TRBD2 (6 bases). Trimming shortened V by 3 bases and J by 3 bases, and 9 bases separated the two germline ends. This CDR3 is 13 amino acids long. The germline CDR1 and CDR2 sequences are SEHNR and FQNEAQ (reference sequence).

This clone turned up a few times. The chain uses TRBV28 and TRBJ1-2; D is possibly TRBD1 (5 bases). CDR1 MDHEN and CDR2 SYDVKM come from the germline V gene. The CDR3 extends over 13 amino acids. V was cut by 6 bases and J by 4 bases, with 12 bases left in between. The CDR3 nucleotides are TGTGCCAGCAGCACGACAGCCCTCTATGGCTACACCTTC. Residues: CASSTTALYGYTF.

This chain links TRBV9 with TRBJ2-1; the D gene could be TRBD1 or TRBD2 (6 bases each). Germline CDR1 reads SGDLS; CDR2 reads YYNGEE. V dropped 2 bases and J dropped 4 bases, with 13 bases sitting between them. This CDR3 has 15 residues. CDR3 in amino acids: CASSVRGTPYNEQFF. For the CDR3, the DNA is TGTGCCAGCAGCGTGAGGGGGACTCCGTACAATGAGCAGTTCTTC.

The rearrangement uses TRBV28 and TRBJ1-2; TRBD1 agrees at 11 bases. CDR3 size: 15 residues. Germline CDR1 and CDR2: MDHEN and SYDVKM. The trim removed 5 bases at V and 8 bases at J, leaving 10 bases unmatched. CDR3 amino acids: CASSRTGGASKGYTF. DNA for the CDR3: TGTGCCAGCAGTCGGACAGGGGGCGCATCTAAAGGCTACACCTTC.